The 21 T cell receptor beta chains listed next were all sequenced from one sample in a study of breast tumors, draining lymph nodes, adjacent tissues. MiXCR was run by TCRdb on the multiplex PCR reads, yielding one entry per CDR3 protein. The profile covers 150,000 to 200,000 distinct CDR3 sequences, with around a third appearing a single time and about 4% taken by the ten largest. Samples came from axillary lymph nodes draining the breast cancer. Sample: axillary lymph node tissue. The receptors derive from a female donor with breast cancer. Some clones in this sample may be carry-over from other donors' samples.

This clonotype showed up just once. The chain couples TRBV9 to TRBJ1-4, with D hard to call. This CDR3 contains 14 residues. The V and J ends lost 4 bases and 8 bases respectively, with 15 bases between them. CDR1 SGDLS and CDR2 YYNGEE come from the germline V gene. The DNA for the CDR3 is TGTGCCAGCAGCCAGGAGGTAGCGGGGGAAAAACTGTTTTTT. Translation: CASSQEVAGEKLFF.

A note on this clonotype: A single base separates this from a much larger clone, so it may be a read error. V is TRBV18 and J is TRBJ2-5, with TRBD1 matching over 7 bases. Germline V CDR1 and CDR2: KGHSH, LQKENI. The CDR3 sequence is 14 residues long. The ends lost 3 bases at V and 5 bases at J; junction bases unmatched: 6. CDR3 region: CASSPTQGTETQYF. In DNA form, the CDR3 reads TGTGCCAGCTCACCTACACAGGGGACGGAGACCCAGTACTTC.

This clonotype was recorded at least ten times. CDR3 nucleotide sequence: TGTGCCAGCAGCCAGCGGGACAGGGGTTTCTCACCCCTCCACTTT. Protein product: CASSQRDRGFSPLHF. The V call is TRBV14, the J call TRBJ1-6, with 10 positions matching TRBD1. Germline CDR1 reads SGHDN; CDR2 reads FVKESK. J gave up 10 bases and V 3 bases, and 6 bases lay outside the gene matches. The CDR3 length is 15 residues.

This clonotype came up a few times. The V gene is TRBV18, the J gene TRBJ1-2; 12 bases agree with TRBD1. The germline V gene encodes CDR1 KGHSH and CDR2 LQKENI. J lost 7 bases, V lost 2 bases, and 5 bases had no gene match. There are 15 residues in the CDR3. The CDR3 sequence: CASSPAGQGAVGYTF. The CDR3 bases are TGTGCCAGCTCACCAGCGGGACAGGGGGCGGTTGGCTACACCTTC.

The rearrangement links TRBV19 to TRBJ1-4; D is possibly TRBD1 (5 bases). This CDR3 region has 12 residues. V gave up 5 bases and J gave up 8 bases, with 9 bases separating them. Germline V gene sequence: CDR1 LNHDA, CDR2 SQIVND (reference sequence). The CDR3 sequence is CASSPGTEKLFF. CDR3 in DNA: TGTGCCAGTAGTCCGGGGACCGAAAAACTGTTTTTT.

This clonotype was recorded many times. For the CDR3, the DNA is TGTGCCAGCTCACCACGGGACACGTCCTCTGGAAACACCATATATTTT. Translating gives CASSPRDTSSGNTIYF. The genes are TRBV18 and TRBJ1-3; tentative D call: TRBD1 (6 bases). This CDR3 has 16 amino acids. The germline V gene has CDR1 KGHSH and CDR2 LQKENI. V lost 1 base and J 0 bases, leaving 10 bases between the germline ends.

This clonotype was recorded many times. The chain recombines TRBV20-1 with TRBJ2-3; 9 nucleotides line up with TRBD1. CDR1 and CDR2 (germline): DFQATT, SNEGSKA (reference sequence). The CDR3 totals 16 residues. V was clipped by 0 bases and J by 5 bases; unmatched bases: 9. CDR3 in DNA: TGCAGTGCTAGAGAGTTTGGGACAGGGATCGAAGATACGCAGTATTTT. It codes for CSAREFGTGIEDTQYF.

Many counts were recorded for this clonotype. The chain recombines TRBV10-3 with TRBJ1-2; 7 bases fit TRBD1. The CDR3 consists of 15 residues. CDR1 ENHRY and CDR2 SYGVKD come from the germline V gene. J gave up 2 bases and V 10 bases, and 13 bases lay outside the gene matches. This CDR3 is CANNPGTAQNYGYTF. Here the CDR3 DNA reads TGTGCCAATAACCCTGGGACAGCCCAAAACTATGGCTACACCTTC.

Note on this clonotype: Given a much more abundant clone one base away, this may be a read error. This rearrangement joins TRBV6-5 to TRBJ2-7; D is perhaps TRBD1 or TRBD2 (5 bases each). CDR3 size: 16 residues. Trimming removed 6 bases from V and 2 bases from J, with 20 bases in between. The V gene's germline CDR1 is MNHEY and CDR2 SVGAGI. The chain's CDR3 is CASRQDGGGAAYEQYF. The CDR3, as DNA: TGTGCCAGCAGACAAGATGGTGGGGGTGCCGCCTACGAGCAGTACTTC.

This clonotype was found many times. The chain has TRBV19 and TRBJ2-7; perhaps TRBD2 as D (6 bases). V was trimmed by 3 bases and J by 3 bases, leaving 12 bases between them. This CDR3 has 14 amino acids. Germline V CDR1 and CDR2: LNHDA, SQIVND (reference sequence). CDR3 region: CASSMGGGDYEQYF. CDR3 bases: TGTGCCAGTAGTATGGGGGGAGGAGACTACGAGCAGTACTTC.

As concerns this clonotype: The CDR3 ends on some other residue instead of the conserved phenylalanine or tryptophan, so this is likely a read error. V is TRBV5-6 and J is TRBJ2-2; D is possibly TRBD2 (5 bases). The ends were cut back, 0 bases at V and 4 bases at J, with 10 bases in the middle. The CDR3 contains 15 residues. Germline V lookup: CDR1 SGHDT, CDR2 YYEEEE. The CDR3 DNA sequence: TGTGCCAGCAGCTTGGAGGGTGGAGGCACCGGGGAGCTGTTTTCT. It translates to CASSLEGGGTGELFS.

This clonotype was picked up many times. V is TRBV29-1 and J is TRBJ2-2; no definite D call. Germline assignment: CDR1 SQVTM and CDR2 ANQGSEA. V was cut by 7 bases and J by 3 bases, with 9 bases left in between. This CDR3 is built from 12 residues. CDR3: CSALPHTGELFF. In nucleotides, the CDR3 is TGCAGCGCCCTCCCGCACACCGGGGAGCTGTTTTTT.

The V call is TRBV28, the J call TRBJ2-1, with 8 bases aligning to TRBD2. The CDR3 sequence is 16 residues long. In germline, CDR1 is MDHEN, CDR2 SYDVKM. V was clipped by 5 bases and J by 0 bases; unmatched bases: 6. CDR3 in amino acids: CASSTTSGGSYNEQFF. The CDR3 nucleotides are TGTGCCAGCAGTACAACCAGCGGGGGCTCCTACAATGAGCAGTTCTTC.

Note on this clonotype: At one end the junction does not follow the germline gene, possibly because of a read error. The V gene is TRBV6-6, the J gene TRBJ2-7; D is tentatively TRBD1 or TRBD2 (5 bases each). CDR1 and CDR2 (germline): MNHNY, SVGAGI (reference sequence). CDR3 size: 16 residues. Here the CDR3 DNA reads TGTGCCAGCAGTTTCAACTCGGGACGGATTTCCTACGAGCGGTACTTC. Translating gives CASSFNSGRISYERYF.

The chain carries TRBV10-3 and TRBJ2-5; D assignment may be TRBD1 or TRBD2 (7 bases each). The length of the CDR3 is 15 residues. CDR1 ENHRY and CDR2 SYGVKD come from the germline V gene. Trimming shortened V by 6 bases and J by 5 bases, and 19 bases separated the two germline ends. The CDR3 is CAISAAGTAGETQYF. CDR3 DNA sequence: TGTGCCATCAGCGCAGCCGGGACAGCGGGGGAGACCCAGTACTTC.

There are many counts of this clonotype. V and J are TRBV19 and TRBJ2-1; D gene unclear. V was clipped by 5 bases and J by 10 bases, with 18 bases between them. Germline CDR1 LNHDA, CDR2 SQIVND (reference sequence). This CDR3 region has 14 residues. This CDR3 is CASSWVSDLGEQFF. DNA of the CDR3: TGTGCCAGTAGTTGGGTCAGCGACTTAGGAGAGCAGTTCTTC. Full variable domain (missing parts from reference TRBV19 and TRBJ2-1): DGGITQSPKYLFRKEGQNVTLSCEQNLNHDAMYWYRQDPGQGLRLIYYSQIVNDFQKGDIAEGYSVSREKKESFPLTVTSAQKNPTAFYLCASSWVSDLGEQFFGPGTRLTVL.

This chain uses TRBV7-2 with TRBJ2-1, with D possibly matching TRBD2 (6 bases). V lost 5 bases and J 10 bases, leaving 18 bases between the germline ends. The CDR3 has 14 residues. CDR1 is SGHTA and CDR2 is FQGNSA in the germline V gene. CDR3 DNA: TGTGCCAGCAGCCGTCAGGGTAGCGGAGGAGAGCAGTTCTTC. It codes for CASSRQGSGGEQFF.

This clonotype was detected ten times or more. The J gene is TRBJ2-7, the V gene TRBV6-5; tentatively, D is TRBD1 (5 bases). CDR1 and CDR2 from the germline V gene are MNHEY and SVGAGI. CDR3 size: 13 residues. The V end lost 5 bases, the J end lost 1 base, and 9 bases lay between the germline ends. The CDR3 DNA reads as TGTGCCAGCAGTAAGACAGCTTCCTACGAGCAGTACTTC. This codes for CASSKTASYEQYF.

For this clonotype: This may be a read error, as it is one base from a much larger clone. The chain recombines TRBV27 with TRBJ2-7; D not resolved. Germline lookup yields CDR1 MNHEY and CDR2 SMNVEV (reference sequence). This CDR3 has 14 residues. Trimming stripped 4 bases from V and 3 bases from J, with 13 bases between. CDR3 protein: CASSSDLTVYEQYF. Here the CDR3 DNA reads TGTGCCAGCAGTTCAGATCTAACGGTCTACGAGCAGTACTTC.

This clonotype was counted at least ten times. This chain links TRBV29-1 with TRBJ2-1; 10 bases align to TRBD2. Trimming cost V 7 bases and J 9 bases; bases outside gene matches: 9. The CDR3 covers 13 residues. Germline loops: CDR1 SQVTM, CDR2 ANQGSEA. This chain's CDR3 is CSGRTSGKVEQFF. CDR3 DNA: TGCAGCGGGAGGACTAGCGGTAAAGTTGAGCAGTTCTTC.

As regards this clonotype: One end of the junction varies from germline; a read error may be responsible. V gene TRBV7-2 combines with J gene TRBJ2-6; D uncertain. Per germline, CDR1 SGHTA and CDR2 FQGNSA. CDR3 length: 8 amino acids. CDR3 DNA: TGTGCCAGCAGCTTCAACGATTTC. As protein: CASSFNDF.